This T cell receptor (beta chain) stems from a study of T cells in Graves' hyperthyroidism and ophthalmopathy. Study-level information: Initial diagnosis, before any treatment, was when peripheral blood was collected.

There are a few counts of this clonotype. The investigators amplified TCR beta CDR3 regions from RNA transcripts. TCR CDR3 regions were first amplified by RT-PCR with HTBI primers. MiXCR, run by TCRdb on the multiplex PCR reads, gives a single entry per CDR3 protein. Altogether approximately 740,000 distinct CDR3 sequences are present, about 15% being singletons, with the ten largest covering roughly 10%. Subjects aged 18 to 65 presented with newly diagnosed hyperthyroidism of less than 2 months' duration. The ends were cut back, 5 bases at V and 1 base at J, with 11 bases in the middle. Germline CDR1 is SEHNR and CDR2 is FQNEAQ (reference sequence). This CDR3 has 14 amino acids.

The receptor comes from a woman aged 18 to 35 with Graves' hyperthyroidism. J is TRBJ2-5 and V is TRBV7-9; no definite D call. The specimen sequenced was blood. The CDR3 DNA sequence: TGTGCCAGCAGCACCCAGGATATCCAAGAGACCCAGTACTTC. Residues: CASSTQDIQETQYF. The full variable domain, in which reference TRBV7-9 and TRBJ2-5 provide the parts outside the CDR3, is DTGVSQNPRHKITKRGQNVTFRCDPISEHNRLYWYRQTLGQGPEFLTYFQNEAQLEKSRLLSDRFSAERPKGSFSTLEIQRTEQGDSAMYLCASSTQDIQETQYFGPGTRLLVL.